These 20 T cell receptor beta chains came from one sample sequenced in a study of early T cells in non-severe SARS-CoV-2 infection. TCRdb used MiXCR to reprocess the 5' RACE reads, holding one entry per CDR3 protein. The sample holds tens of thousands of distinct CDR3 sequences, less than 6.5% seen once. The sequencing input was whole blood. The receptors come from an adult who was a healthcare worker with PCR-confirmed SARS-CoV-2 infection or an uninfected control (not recorded which).

At least ten counts were recorded for this clonotype. The chain has TRBV29-1 and TRBJ2-7; TRBD1 might be the D (6 bases). Germline V lookup: CDR1 SQVTM, CDR2 ANQGSEA. The CDR3 is 14 amino acids. The ends were cut back, 7 bases at V and 5 bases at J, with 21 bases in the middle. The CDR3 here is CSAVPGALLDEQYF. The CDR3, as DNA: TGCAGCGCCGTACCAGGGGCACTGCTTGACGAGCAGTACTTC.

This clonotype showed up just a few times. The rearrangement links TRBV7-3 to TRBJ2-1; TRBD1 aligns across 9 bases. The ends lost 4 bases at V and 5 bases at J; junction bases unmatched: 3. The CDR3 is made up of 14 amino acids. Germline loops: CDR1 SGHTA, CDR2 FQGTGA. CDR3 sequence (DNA): TGTGCCAGCAGCTCGGGACAGGGTCACAATGAGCAGTTCTTC. Translation: CASSSGQGHNEQFF.

This clonotype occurred a few times. This sequence joins TRBV6-2 or TRBV6-3 and TRBJ1-5; 7 bases line up with TRBD1. The CDR3 runs to 12 residues. With 7 bases clipped from V and 7 bases from J, the junction kept 4 bases outside the gene matches. Looked up from germline, CDR1 is MNHEY and CDR2 is SVGEGT. The CDR3 DNA follows: TGTGCCAGCACCAGACAGGGACAGCCCCAGCATTTT. It codes for CASTRQGQPQHF.

This clonotype was counted ten times or more. V and J are TRBV7-2 and TRBJ2-7, with D perhaps matching TRBD2 (5 bases). Germline CDR1 SGHTA, CDR2 FQGNSA. V was shortened by 7 bases and J by 0 bases, with 19 bases between the two germline ends. CDR3 length equals 16 residues. CDR3 protein: CASTISAQRNSYEQYF. CDR3 bases: TGTGCCAGCACCATTTCAGCCCAGCGGAACTCCTACGAGCAGTACTTC.

The table lists this clonotype with many counts. J is TRBJ2-7 and V is TRBV7-2; either TRBD1 or TRBD2 may fit D (5 bases each). The V end was cut by 4 bases, the J end by 3 bases, with 10 bases between. The CDR3 covers 13 residues. Germline lookup yields CDR1 SGHTA and CDR2 FQGNSA. The CDR3 DNA is TGTGCCAGCAGCTCCGGGACCTACTACGAGCAGTACTTC. This sequence encodes CASSSGTYYEQYF.

This rearrangement joins TRBV18 to TRBJ1-1; D is uncertain. Germline V gene data show CDR1 as KGHSH and CDR2 as LQKENI. Trimming left V 3 bases short and J 5 bases short, with 7 bases between. The CDR3 is 12 amino acids. In DNA, the CDR3 is TGTGCCAGCTCACCTGTAAGGACTGAAGCTTTCTTT. This encodes CASSPVRTEAFF.

This clonotype showed up many times. The rearrangement joins TRBV4-1 to TRBJ2-5; weak D call: TRBD1 (5 bases). The CDR3 consists of 14 residues. Germline CDR1 is MGHRA and CDR2 is YSYEKL. V was clipped by 1 base and J by 5 bases, with 11 bases between them. CDR3 coding DNA: TGCGCCAGCAGCCAAGGGGTAGCAGGGGAGACCCAGTACTTC. It translates to CASSQGVAGETQYF.

This clonotype was seen ten or more times. The chain couples TRBV7-8 to TRBJ1-6; possibly TRBD1 for D (5 bases). Germline V gives CDR1 SGHVS, CDR2 FQNEAQ. This CDR3 is 20 amino acids long. Trimming stripped 5 bases from V and 0 bases from J, with 23 bases between. The CDR3 DNA reads TGTGCCAGCAGCGGCGAGGAGCTAGGGGCCGCAAGCTCCTATAATTCACCCCTCCACTTT. Translation gives CASSGEELGAASSYNSPLHF. Variable domain in full (rest from reference TRBV7-8 and TRBJ1-6): GAGVSQSPRYKVAKRGQDVALRCDPISGHVSLFWYQQALGQGPEFLTYFQNEAQLDKSGLPSDRFFAERPEGSVSTLKIQRTQQEDSAVYLCASSGEELGAASSYNSPLHFGNGTRLTVT.

This clonotype was seen many times. This chain uses TRBV7-3 with TRBJ1-6; D remains ambiguous. This CDR3 has 14 amino acids. The germline V gene encodes CDR1 SGHTA and CDR2 FQGTGA. Trimming shortened V by 2 bases and J by 10 bases, and 12 bases separated the two germline ends. The CDR3 spells CASSLAAGRSPLHF. Written as DNA, the CDR3 is TGTGCCAGCAGCTTAGCGGCCGGCCGATCACCCCTCCACTTT.

The chain has TRBV28 and TRBJ1-5; 7 bases align to TRBD1. CDR3 size: 16 residues. Germline V gene lookup returns CDR1 MDHEN and CDR2 SYDVKM. J was trimmed by 3 bases and V by 3 bases; bases with no gene match: 8. CDR3 loop: CASSFPGQSYNQPQHF. CDR3 sequence (DNA): TGTGCCAGCAGTTTCCCGGGACAGAGCTACAATCAGCCCCAGCATTTT.

The chain uses TRBV18 and TRBJ1-1; 8 positions agree with TRBD1. CDR1 and CDR2 from the germline V gene are KGHSH and LQKENI. Trimming removed 2 bases from V and 4 bases from J; junction bases left unmatched: 12. This CDR3 contains 17 residues. The CDR3 nucleotides read TGTGCCAGCTCACCAGAAGGGACAGGCTACTATAGCACTGAAGCTTTCTTT. Its translation is CASSPEGTGYYSTEAFF.

This sequence joins TRBV12-3 or TRBV12-4 and TRBJ2-7; the D gene is possibly TRBD2 (7 bases). V was clipped by 3 bases and J by 6 bases, with 15 bases between them. This CDR3 is built from 14 residues. The CDR3 spells CASSLGGGLSEQYF. CDR3 DNA: TGTGCCAGCAGTTTGGGAGGGGGGCTTTCCGAGCAGTACTTC.

This clonotype has ten or more counts. The gene calls are TRBV7-2 and TRBJ1-5, with D perhaps matching TRBD1 (5 bases). Trimming left V 3 bases short and J 3 bases short, with 9 bases between. This CDR3 contains 14 residues. The V gene's germline CDR1 is SGHTA and CDR2 FQGNSA. The CDR3 here is CASSLGGDNQPQHF. Written as DNA, the CDR3 is TGTGCCAGCAGCTTGGGAGGGGACAATCAGCCCCAGCATTTT. Full variable domain (missing parts from reference TRBV7-2 and TRBJ1-5): GAGVSQSPSNKVTEKGKDVELRCDPISGHTALYWYRQSLGQGLEFLIYFQGNSAPDKSGLPSDRFSAERTGGSVSTLTIQRTQQEDSAVYLCASSLGGDNQPQHFGDGTRLSIL.

This sequence joins TRBV21-1 and TRBJ2-7. TRBV21-1 corresponds to a pseudogene. The CDR3 runs to 14 residues. The CDR3 sequence: CASSNNDSSYEQYF. DNA for the CDR3: TGTGCCAGCAGCAATAACGACAGCTCCTACGAGCAGTACTTC.

This clonotype was recorded many times. The chain employs TRBV27 and TRBJ2-7; 7 bases match TRBD2. The CDR3 is 14 residues long. From germline, CDR1 is MNHEY and CDR2 SMNVEV (reference sequence). Trimming removed 1 base from V and 7 bases from J; junction bases left unmatched: 7. The CDR3 region has the DNA TGTGCCAGCAGTTTATTTCCGGGAGGTTATGAGCAGTACTTC. As protein: CASSLFPGGYEQYF.

Comments on this clonotype: Just one base apart from a much larger clone, this may be a read error. The genes are TRBV20-1 and TRBJ2-7; D uncertain. V was shortened by 2 bases and J by 0 bases, with 8 bases between the two germline ends. This CDR3 has 13 amino acids. Germline values: CDR1 DFQATT, CDR2 SNEGSKA (reference sequence). The CDR3, as DNA: TGCAGTGCTAGATGGAAGAGCTCCTACGAGCAGTACTTC. Amino acids: CSARWKSSYEQYF.

This clonotype showed up many times. The chain carries TRBV5-1 and TRBJ1-1; 8 nucleotides match TRBD1. This CDR3 is built from 14 residues. The V gene end was trimmed by 0 bases and the J gene end by 4 bases; junction bases not matched to a gene: 2. Germline assignment: CDR1 SGHRS and CDR2 YFSETQ. DNA of the CDR3: TGCGCCAGCAGCTTGGGGACAGGGCGCACTGAAGCTTTCTTT. Protein product: CASSLGTGRTEAFF.

This clonotype was seen repeatedly, ten times or more. The V call is TRBV28, the J call TRBJ2-1; 8 nucleotides agree with TRBD1. The trim removed 6 bases at V and 7 bases at J, leaving 8 bases unmatched. Germline CDR1 is MDHEN and CDR2 is SYDVKM. The CDR3 is 14 amino acids. DNA of the CDR3: TGTGCCAGCAGCCCAGGGGGCGCAAGAAATGAGCAGTTCTTC. Translated: CASSPGGARNEQFF.

V usage is TRBV20-1 and J usage is TRBJ2-3; no reliable D call. The germline V gene has CDR1 DFQATT and CDR2 SNEGSKA (reference sequence). This CDR3 has 15 residues. V lost 1 base and J lost 0, with 11 bases in between. CDR3 amino acids: CSARVGGSSTDTQYF. In nucleotides, the CDR3 is TGCAGTGCTAGAGTAGGCGGAAGTAGCACAGATACGCAGTATTTT.

The genes are TRBV12-3 or TRBV12-4 and TRBJ1-5; tentatively, D is TRBD1 (6 bases). Trimming shortened V by 3 bases and J by 0 bases, and 12 bases separated the two germline ends. This CDR3 comprises 16 residues. The DNA for the CDR3 is TGTGCCAGCAGTTTGAGGGGGTACTATAGCAATCAGCCCCAGCATTTT. Amino acids: CASSLRGYYSNQPQHF.